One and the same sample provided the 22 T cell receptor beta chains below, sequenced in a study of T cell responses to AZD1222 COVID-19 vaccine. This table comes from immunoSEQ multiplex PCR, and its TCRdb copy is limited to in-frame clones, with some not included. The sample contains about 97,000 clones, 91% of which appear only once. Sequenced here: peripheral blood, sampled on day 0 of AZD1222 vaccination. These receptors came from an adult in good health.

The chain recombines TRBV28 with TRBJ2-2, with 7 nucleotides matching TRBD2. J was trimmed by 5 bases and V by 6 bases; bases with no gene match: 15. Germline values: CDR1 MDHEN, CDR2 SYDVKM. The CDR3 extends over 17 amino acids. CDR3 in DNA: TGTGCCAGCAGCCCTGCCCGGGGTGCGGGGGAAACCGGGGAGCTGTTTTTT. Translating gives CASSPARGAGETGELFF. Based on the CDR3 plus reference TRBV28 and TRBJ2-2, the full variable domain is DVKVTQSSRYLVKRTGEKVFLECVQDMDHENMFWYRQDPGLGLRLIYFSYDVKMKEKGDIPEGYSVSREKKERFSLILESASTNQTSMYLCASSPARGAGETGELFFGEGSRLTVL.

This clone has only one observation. The CDR3 DNA is TGTGCCAGCAGCTTGCGGACAGGGAGGAACACTGAAGCTTTCTTT. Translation gives CASSLRTGRNTEAFF. The chain employs TRBV7-3 and TRBJ1-1; 8 bases match TRBD1. J gave up 1 base and V 3 bases, and 4 bases lay outside the gene matches. CDR1 is SGHTA, CDR2 FQGTGA, per germline. The CDR3 has 15 amino acids.

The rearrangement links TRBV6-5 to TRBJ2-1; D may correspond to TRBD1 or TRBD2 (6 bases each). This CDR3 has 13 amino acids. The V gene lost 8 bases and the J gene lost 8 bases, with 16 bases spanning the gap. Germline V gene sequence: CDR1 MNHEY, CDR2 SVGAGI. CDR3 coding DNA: TGTGCCAGCGTACAGGGAGCGGGCGATGAGCAGTTCTTC. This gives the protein CASVQGAGDEQFF.

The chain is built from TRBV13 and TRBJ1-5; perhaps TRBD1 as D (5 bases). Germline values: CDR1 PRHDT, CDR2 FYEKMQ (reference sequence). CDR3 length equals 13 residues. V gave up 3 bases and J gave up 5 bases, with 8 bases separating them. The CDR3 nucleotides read TGTGCCAGCAGCTTGGGGCAGGATCAGCCCCAGCATTTT. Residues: CASSLGQDQPQHF. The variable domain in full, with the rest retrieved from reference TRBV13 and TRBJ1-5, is AAGVIQSPRHLIKEKRETATLKCYPIPRHDTVYWYQQGPGQDPQFLISFYEKMQSDKGSIPDRFSAQQFSDYHSELNMSSLELGDSALYFCASSLGQDQPQHFGDGTRLSIL.

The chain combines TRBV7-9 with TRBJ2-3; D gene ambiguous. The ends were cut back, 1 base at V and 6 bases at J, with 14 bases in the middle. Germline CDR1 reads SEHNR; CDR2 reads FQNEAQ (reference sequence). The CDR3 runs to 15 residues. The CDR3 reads CASSLDGLLGDTQYF. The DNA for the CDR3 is TGTGCCAGCAGCTTAGACGGCCTTCTAGGGGATACGCAGTATTTT.

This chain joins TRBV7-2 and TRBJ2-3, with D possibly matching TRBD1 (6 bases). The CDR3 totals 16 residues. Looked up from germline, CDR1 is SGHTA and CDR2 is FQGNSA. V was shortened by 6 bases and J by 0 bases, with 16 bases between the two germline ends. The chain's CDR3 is CASRSQGQISTDTQYF. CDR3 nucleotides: TGTGCCAGCAGATCCCAAGGACAGATTAGCACAGATACGCAGTATTTT.

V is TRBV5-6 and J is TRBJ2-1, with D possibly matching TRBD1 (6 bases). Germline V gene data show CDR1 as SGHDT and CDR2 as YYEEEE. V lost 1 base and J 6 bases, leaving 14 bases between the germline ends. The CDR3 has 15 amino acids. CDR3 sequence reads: CASSLWGPDFNEQFF. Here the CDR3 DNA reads TGTGCCAGCAGCTTGTGGGGGCCGGATTTCAATGAGCAGTTCTTC.

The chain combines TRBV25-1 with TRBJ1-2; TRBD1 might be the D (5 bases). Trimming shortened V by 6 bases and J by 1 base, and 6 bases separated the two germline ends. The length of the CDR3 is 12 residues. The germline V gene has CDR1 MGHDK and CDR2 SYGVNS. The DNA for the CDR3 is TGTGCCAGCAGGCAGGGTAACTATGGCTACACCTTC. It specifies CASRQGNYGYTF.

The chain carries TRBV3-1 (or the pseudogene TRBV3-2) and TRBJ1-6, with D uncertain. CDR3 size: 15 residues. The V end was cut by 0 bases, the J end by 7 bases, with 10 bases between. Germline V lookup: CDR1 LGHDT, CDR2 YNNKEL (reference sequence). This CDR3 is CASSQDSPRNSPLHF. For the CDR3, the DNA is TGTGCCAGCAGCCAAGACTCGCCCAGAAATTCACCCCTCCACTTT.

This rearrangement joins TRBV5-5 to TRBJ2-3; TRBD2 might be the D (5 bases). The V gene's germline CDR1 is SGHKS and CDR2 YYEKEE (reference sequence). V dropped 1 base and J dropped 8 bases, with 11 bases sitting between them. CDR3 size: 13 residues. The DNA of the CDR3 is TGTGCCAGCAGCTTGACCGGTGAGGGTACGCAGTATTTT. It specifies CASSLTGEGTQYF.

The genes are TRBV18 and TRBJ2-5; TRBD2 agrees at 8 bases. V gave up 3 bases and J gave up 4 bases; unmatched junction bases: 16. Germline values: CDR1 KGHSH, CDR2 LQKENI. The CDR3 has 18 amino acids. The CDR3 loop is CASSPVQGSGSFRETQYF. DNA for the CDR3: TGTGCCAGCTCACCCGTCCAGGGAAGCGGGAGTTTTCGAGAGACCCAGTACTTC. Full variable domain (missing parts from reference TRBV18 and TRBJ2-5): NAGVMQNPRHLVRRRGQEARLRCSPMKGHSHVYWYRQLPEEGLKFMVYLQKENIIDESGMPKERFSAEFPKEGPSILRIQQVVRGDSAAYFCASSPVQGSGSFRETQYFGPGTRLLVL.

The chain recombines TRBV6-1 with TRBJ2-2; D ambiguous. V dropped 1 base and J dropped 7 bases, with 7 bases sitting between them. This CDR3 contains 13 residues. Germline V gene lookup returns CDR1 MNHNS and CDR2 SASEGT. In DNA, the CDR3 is TGTGCCAGCAGTGAAGTAGGGAACGGGGAGCTGTTTTTT. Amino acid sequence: CASSEVGNGELFF.

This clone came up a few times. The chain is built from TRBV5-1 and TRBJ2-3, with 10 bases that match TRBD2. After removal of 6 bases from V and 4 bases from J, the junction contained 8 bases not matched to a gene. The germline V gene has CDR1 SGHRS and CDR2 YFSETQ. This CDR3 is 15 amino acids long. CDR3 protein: CASTTSGAEADTQYF. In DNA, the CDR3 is TGCGCCAGCACTACTAGCGGGGCTGAGGCAGATACGCAGTATTTT. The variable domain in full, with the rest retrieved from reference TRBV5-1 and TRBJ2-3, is KAGVTQTPRYLIKTRGQQVTLSCSPISGHRSVSWYQQTPGQGLQFLFEYFSETQRNKGNFPGRFSGRQFSNSRSEMNVSTLELGDSALYLCASTTSGAEADTQYFGPGTRLTVL.

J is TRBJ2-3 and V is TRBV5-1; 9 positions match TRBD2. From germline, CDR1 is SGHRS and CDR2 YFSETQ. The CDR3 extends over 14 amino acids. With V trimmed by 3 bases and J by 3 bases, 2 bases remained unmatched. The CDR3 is CASSSLAGTDTQYF. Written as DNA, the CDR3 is TGCGCCAGCAGCTCCCTAGCGGGGACAGATACGCAGTATTTT.

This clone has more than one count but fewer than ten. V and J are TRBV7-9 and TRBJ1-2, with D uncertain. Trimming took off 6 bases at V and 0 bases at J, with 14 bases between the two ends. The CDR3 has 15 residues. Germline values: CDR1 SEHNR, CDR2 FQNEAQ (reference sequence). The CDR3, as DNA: TGTGCCAGCAGACCTAACAGTGCCCCTAACTATGGCTACACCTTC. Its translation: CASRPNSAPNYGYTF.

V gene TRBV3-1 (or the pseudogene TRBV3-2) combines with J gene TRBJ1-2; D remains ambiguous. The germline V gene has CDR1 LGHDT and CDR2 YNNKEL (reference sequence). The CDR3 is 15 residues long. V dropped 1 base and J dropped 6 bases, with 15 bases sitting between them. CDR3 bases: TGTGCCAGCAGCCAAGGGTTTGAAGACGGCCATGGCTACACCTTC. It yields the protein CASSQGFEDGHGYTF.

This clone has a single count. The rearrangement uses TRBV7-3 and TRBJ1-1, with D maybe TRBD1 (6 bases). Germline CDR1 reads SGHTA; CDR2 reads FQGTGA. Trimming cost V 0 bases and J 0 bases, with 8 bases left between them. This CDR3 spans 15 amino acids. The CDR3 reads CASSLTDSMNTEAFF. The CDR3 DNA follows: TGTGCCAGCAGCTTAACGGACAGCATGAACACTGAAGCTTTCTTT.

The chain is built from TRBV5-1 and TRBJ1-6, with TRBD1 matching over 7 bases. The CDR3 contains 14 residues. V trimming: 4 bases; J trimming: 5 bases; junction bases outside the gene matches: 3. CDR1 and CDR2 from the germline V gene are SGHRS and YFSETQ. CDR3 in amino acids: CASSAGQNNSPLHF. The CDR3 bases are TGCGCCAGCAGCGCGGGACAGAATAATTCACCCCTCCACTTT. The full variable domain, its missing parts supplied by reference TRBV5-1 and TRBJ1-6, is KAGVTQTPRYLIKTRGQQVTLSCSPISGHRSVSWYQQTPGQGLQFLFEYFSETQRNKGNFPGRFSGRQFSNSRSEMNVSTLELGDSALYLCASSAGQNNSPLHFGNGTRLTVT.

The CDR3: CASRIPQGSLHF. Here the CDR3 DNA reads TGTGCCAGCCGCATACCCCAGGGGTCCCTCCACTTT. The chain links TRBV19 to TRBJ1-6, with D perhaps TRBD1 (6 bases). Per germline, CDR1 LNHDA and CDR2 SQIVND (reference sequence). This CDR3 region has 12 residues. Trimming pared 9 bases from V and 14 bases from J, leaving 17 bases between.

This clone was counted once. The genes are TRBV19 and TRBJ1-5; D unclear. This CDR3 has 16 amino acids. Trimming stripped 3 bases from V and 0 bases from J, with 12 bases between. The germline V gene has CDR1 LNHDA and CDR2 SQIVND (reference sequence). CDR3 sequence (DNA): TGTGCCAGTAGTATGAACAGATACTATAGCAATCAGCCCCAGCATTTT. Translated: CASSMNRYYSNQPQHF. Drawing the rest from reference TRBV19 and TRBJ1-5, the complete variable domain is DGGITQSPKYLFRKEGQNVTLSCEQNLNHDAMYWYRQDPGQGLRLIYYSQIVNDFQKGDIAEGYSVSREKKESFPLTVTSAQKNPTAFYLCASSMNRYYSNQPQHFGDGTRLSIL.

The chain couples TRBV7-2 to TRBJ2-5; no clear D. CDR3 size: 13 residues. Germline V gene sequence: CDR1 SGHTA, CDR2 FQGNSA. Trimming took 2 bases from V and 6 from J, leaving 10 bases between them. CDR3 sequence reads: CASSLMALQTQYF. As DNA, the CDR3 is TGTGCCAGCAGCTTAATGGCCCTGCAGACCCAGTACTTC.

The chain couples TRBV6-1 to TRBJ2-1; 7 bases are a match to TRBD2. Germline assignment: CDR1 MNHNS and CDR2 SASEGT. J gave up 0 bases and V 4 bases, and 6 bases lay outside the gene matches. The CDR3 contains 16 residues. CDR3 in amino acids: CASSVLADISYNEQFF. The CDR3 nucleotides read TGTGCCAGCAGTGTTCTAGCGGACATCTCCTACAATGAGCAGTTCTTC.